What follows are 30 T cell receptor beta chains derived from one specimen sequenced in a study of neurological immune-mediated disorders. TCRdb ran MiXCR on the 5' RACE reads and lists one entry per CDR3 protein. The sample shows about 46,000 distinct CDR3 sequences, about 2% of them seen only once. The sequenced sample was PBMCs. These receptors all stem from a woman between 40 and 55 years old with multiple sclerosis.

This clonotype was recorded at least ten times. J is TRBJ1-6 and V is TRBV18, with TRBD1 identical over 9 bases. The CDR3 has 16 residues. J was trimmed by 4 bases and V by 3 bases; bases with no gene match: 4. Germline assignment: CDR1 KGHSH and CDR2 LQKENI. CDR3 coding DNA: TGTGCCAGCTCACCCGACAGGGGGACGTATAATTCACCCCTCCACTTT. Translation: CASSPDRGTYNSPLHF.

The table lists this clonotype with many counts. The chain combines TRBV5-1 with TRBJ2-1; D might be TRBD1 (5 bases). The V end lost 2 bases, the J end lost 5 bases, and 14 bases lay between the germline ends. The CDR3 is 15 amino acids. The germline gives CDR1 SGHRS, CDR2 YFSETQ. This chain's CDR3 is CASSFLPTVDNEQFF. The CDR3 DNA is TGCGCCAGCAGCTTCCTACCGACAGTGGACAATGAGCAGTTCTTC.

This clonotype came up many times. The J gene is TRBJ1-1, the V gene TRBV7-9, with D possibly being TRBD1 (5 bases). Germline lookup yields CDR1 SEHNR and CDR2 FQNEAQ (reference sequence). The CDR3 has 13 residues. V lost 10 bases and J lost 8, with 20 bases in between. The CDR3 sequence: CAISREISPEAFF. The CDR3 bases are TGTGCCATTTCCAGGGAGATATCTCCGGAAGCTTTCTTT.

Ten or more counts support this clonotype. The CDR3 region is CASSQDPGDYGYTF. DNA of the CDR3: TGTGCCAGCAGCCAAGATCCGGGGGACTATGGCTACACCTTC. This rearrangement joins TRBV3-1 to TRBJ1-2; tentatively, D is TRBD1 (5 bases). Between the trimmed V and J ends, which lost 0 bases and 3 bases, there was a span of 8 bases. Germline V gene sequence: CDR1 LGHDT, CDR2 YNNKEL (reference sequence). This CDR3 comprises 14 residues.

With regard to this clonotype: This may come from a read error, since a much larger clone is one base off. The V call is TRBV2, the J call TRBJ1-5; TRBD1 might be the D (6 bases). The germline V gene encodes CDR1 SNHLY and CDR2 FYNNEI. The CDR3 contains 13 residues. The CDR3 sequence is CASREDSNQPQNF. CDR3 in DNA: TGTGCCAGCAGGGAGGACAGCAATCAGCCCCAGAATTTT.

This clonotype has a count of ten or more. The V call is TRBV5-1, the J call TRBJ2-1, with TRBD2 matching over 11 bases. The CDR3 extends over 16 amino acids. Germline trimming cut 3 bases from V and 5 bases from J; bases unmatched to any gene: 7. CDR1 and CDR2 (germline): SGHRS, YFSETQ. The CDR3 region is CASSSRLAGPDNEQFF. Written as DNA, the CDR3 is TGCGCCAGCAGCTCTAGACTAGCGGGGCCAGACAATGAGCAGTTCTTC.

This clonotype was observed many times. This rearrangement joins TRBV12-3 or TRBV12-4 to TRBJ2-3; a weak D match, TRBD1 (6 bases). V dropped 5 bases and J dropped 6 bases, with 15 bases sitting between them. CDR3 length equals 14 residues. The CDR3 sequence: CASSLTGSEDTQYF. CDR3 nucleotide sequence: TGTGCCAGCAGTCTCACAGGGTCGGAGGATACGCAGTATTTT.

This clonotype was recorded at least ten times. The chain is built from TRBV10-3 and TRBJ1-2; D is ambiguous. This CDR3 contains 18 residues. Trimming took 0 bases from V and 4 from J, leaving 21 bases between them. The germline gives CDR1 ENHRY, CDR2 SYGVKD. The CDR3 bases are TGTGCCATCAGTGAGTCGCCTGGACCCGGCCCCTTCATCTATGGCTACACCTTC. Amino acids: CAISESPGPGPFIYGYTF.

This clonotype was found many times. The V call is TRBV20-1, the J call TRBJ2-7; D is ambiguous. CDR3 length: 13 amino acids. The V end was cut by 2 bases, the J end by 6 bases, with 14 bases between. Germline V gene sequence: CDR1 DFQATT, CDR2 SNEGSKA (reference sequence). In DNA, the CDR3 is TGCAGTGCTAGATCCCCGCTAGGACCCGAGCAGTACTTC. Translated: CSARSPLGPEQYF.

At least ten counts were recorded for this clonotype. V gene TRBV5-1 combines with J gene TRBJ1-1; D ambiguous. CDR1 is SGHRS and CDR2 is YFSETQ in the germline V gene. The CDR3 length is 14 residues. Trimming left V 2 bases short and J 1 base short, with 9 bases between. The CDR3 loop is CASSLQMGNTEAFF. The CDR3, as DNA: TGCGCCAGCAGCTTACAGATGGGGAACACTGAAGCTTTCTTT.

This clonotype has ten or more counts. V usage is TRBV29-1 and J usage is TRBJ1-1; D gene uncertain. The CDR3 covers 12 residues. Germline loops: CDR1 SQVTM, CDR2 ANQGSEA. V lost 6 bases to trimming and J lost 5 bases, with 13 bases between them. The CDR3 is CSVHLSGTEAFF. For the CDR3, the DNA is TGCAGCGTCCACCTAAGCGGGACTGAAGCTTTCTTT.

This clonotype has at least ten counts. V and J are TRBV5-1 and TRBJ2-3, with 11 bases aligning to TRBD2. CDR1 and CDR2 (germline): SGHRS, YFSETQ. The CDR3 loop spans 15 amino acids. The trim removed 4 bases at V and 1 base at J, leaving 2 bases unmatched. In nucleotides, the CDR3 is TGCGCCAGCAGCCCACTAGCGGGGGGCACAGATACGCAGTATTTT. Translated, it gives CASSPLAGGTDTQYF.

This clonotype came up many times. The CDR3 DNA follows: TGCAGTGCTAGTGAGCCCTCCTTAAATGAAAAACTGTTTTTT. Encoded protein: CSASEPSLNEKLFF. The V and J genes are TRBV20-1 and TRBJ1-4; D is ambiguous. Trimming took off 3 bases at V and 5 bases at J, with 13 bases between the two ends. Germline V gives CDR1 DFQATT, CDR2 SNEGSKA (reference sequence). The CDR3 has 14 amino acids.

At least ten counts were recorded for this clonotype. J is TRBJ1-2 and V is TRBV10-3, with D possibly TRBD1 on 5 matching bases. The CDR3 runs 12 residues. Deletions cut 9 bases from V and 6 bases from J, with 14 bases between. CDR1 is ENHRY and CDR2 is SYGVKD in the germline V gene. The CDR3: CAMGLKGHGYTF. CDR3 DNA: TGTGCCATGGGACTGAAGGGCCATGGCTACACCTTC.

This clonotype was counted many times. The chain combines TRBV20-1 with TRBJ2-1; a possible D gene is TRBD1 (6 bases). The length of the CDR3 is 13 residues. Germline-derived CDR1 and CDR2 are DFQATT and SNEGSKA (reference sequence). The V end was cut by 6 bases, the J end by 8 bases, with 17 bases between. The CDR3 protein is CSAPGAVTDEQFF. The CDR3 coding sequence is TGCAGTGCCCCAGGGGCAGTAACAGATGAGCAGTTCTTC.

This clonotype occurred many times. The chain couples TRBV5-6 to TRBJ1-1, with a possible D match to TRBD1 (5 bases). In germline, CDR1 is SGHDT, CDR2 YYEEEE. CDR3 length equals 13 residues. Deletions cut 1 base from V and 4 bases from J, with 8 bases between. CDR3 bases: TGTGCCAGCAGCTTGCTGGGGGTCACTGAAGCTTTCTTT. Its translation is CASSLLGVTEAFF. Supplemented by reference TRBV5-6 and TRBJ1-1, the full variable domain reads DAGVTQSPTHLIKTRGQQVTLRCSPKSGHDTVSWYQQALGQGPQFIFQYYEEEERQRGNFPDRFSGHQFPNYSSELNVNALLLGDSALYLCASSLLGVTEAFFGQGTRLTVV.

This clonotype was picked up many times. The genes are TRBV5-6 and TRBJ2-2; D not certain. Trimming stripped 8 bases from V and 4 bases from J, with 6 bases between. CDR1 is SGHDT, CDR2 YYEEEE, per germline. The CDR3 loop spans 11 amino acids. In nucleotides, the CDR3 is TGTGCCAGTAGTTCCACCGGGGAGCTGTTTTTT. Protein product: CASSSTGELFF.

This clonotype was observed a few times. This chain joins TRBV7-9 and TRBJ2-3, with unresolved D. The CDR3 is 11 amino acids. The germline V gene encodes CDR1 SEHNR and CDR2 FQNEAQ (reference sequence). Trimming removed 5 bases from V and 7 bases from J, with 7 bases in between. CDR3 sequence: CASSPGYTQYF. DNA for the CDR3: TGTGCCAGCAGCCCCGGCTATACGCAGTATTTT.

In this sample, this clonotype turned up many times. CDR3 sequence: CAILSRGQGPNCSLTNYGYTF. The DNA for the CDR3 is TGTGCCATCCTGTCTCGGGGACAGGGGCCGAATTGCAGTCTCACTAACTATGGCTACACCTTC. The rearrangement uses TRBV9 and TRBJ1-2; 10 nucleotides line up with TRBD1. Trimming cost V 9 bases and J 0 bases; bases outside gene matches: 26. The CDR3 length is 21 residues. Germline values: CDR1 SGDLS, CDR2 YYNGEE.

Many counts were recorded for this clonotype. The J gene is TRBJ2-7, the V gene TRBV6-5; TRBD1 aligns across 9 bases. Trimming removed 6 bases from V and 1 base from J; junction bases left unmatched: 7. This CDR3 contains 15 residues. Per the germline V gene, CDR1 is MNHEY and CDR2 is SVGAGI. CDR3 amino acids: CASRGTGWTSYEQYF. DNA for the CDR3: TGTGCCAGCAGGGGGACAGGGTGGACGTCCTACGAGCAGTACTTC.

This clonotype was seen ten or more times. The rearrangement links TRBV3-1 to TRBJ1-1; D is ambiguous. V lost 3 bases and J 4 bases, leaving 12 bases between the germline ends. The CDR3 is 14 residues long. Germline V gene sequence: CDR1 LGHDT, CDR2 YNNKEL (reference sequence). CDR3 DNA sequence: TGTGCCAGCAGCCATACCTATGTGGGCACTGAAGCTTTCTTT. Its translation: CASSHTYVGTEAFF.

This clonotype has a count of ten or more. The chain recombines TRBV20-1 with TRBJ1-6, with D possibly being TRBD1 (6 bases). Germline assignment: CDR1 DFQATT and CDR2 SNEGSKA (reference sequence). This CDR3 has 16 amino acids. V lost 0 bases and J lost 1, with 10 bases in between. CDR3 DNA sequence: TGCAGTGCTAGAGAGGGGCAGGGGTCCTATAATTCACCCCTCCACTTT. Residues: CSAREGQGSYNSPLHF.

This clonotype has ten or more counts. The chain combines TRBV24-1 with TRBJ1-1; 11 bases fit TRBD1. V shed 9 bases, J shed 3 bases, and the junction held 5 bases outside the gene matches. There are 14 residues in the CDR3. The V gene's germline CDR1 is KGHDR and CDR2 SFDVKD. CDR3 residues: CATGRGQGDTEAFF. The DNA for the CDR3 is TGTGCCACCGGCCGGGGACAGGGGGACACTGAAGCTTTCTTT.

This clonotype occurred many times. The V gene is TRBV6-6, the J gene TRBJ2-4; D might be TRBD2 (6 bases). The CDR3 loop spans 15 amino acids. The germline V gene encodes CDR1 MNHNY and CDR2 SVGAGI (reference sequence). Trimming removed 6 bases from V and 1 base from J, with 13 bases in between. The CDR3 loop is CASRTLAGAKNIQYF. The CDR3 nucleotides read TGTGCCAGCAGGACCTTGGCGGGGGCCAAAAACATTCAGTACTTC.

Ten or more counts support this clonotype. This chain uses TRBV11-2 with TRBJ2-3; D is possibly TRBD1 (5 bases). This CDR3 is built from 14 residues. V gave up 0 bases and J gave up 10 bases, with 14 bases separating them. Germline V gives CDR1 SGHAT, CDR2 FQNNGV. The CDR3 here is CASSLDGARSAQYF. CDR3 coding DNA: TGTGCCAGCAGCTTAGATGGGGCCCGGTCGGCGCAGTATTTT.

This clonotype was picked up many times. V gene TRBV15 combines with J gene TRBJ1-2, with 7 bases identical to TRBD1. The length of the CDR3 is 16 residues. V lost 0 bases and J lost 4; bases outside the gene matches: 8. Per the germline V gene, CDR1 is LNHNV and CDR2 is YYDKDF (reference sequence). CDR3 coding DNA: TGTGCCACCAGCAGAGATCCGGTCAGGGGGATCTATGGCTACACCTTC. Translating gives CATSRDPVRGIYGYTF. Looking up the rest from reference TRBV15 and TRBJ1-2 gives the full variable domain: DAMVIQNPRYQVTQFGKPVTLSCSQTLNHNVMYWYQQKSSQAPKLLFHYYDKDFNNEADTPDNFQSRRPNTSFCFLDIRSPGLGDTAMYLCATSRDPVRGIYGYTFGSGTRLTVV.

The chain links TRBV2 to TRBJ1-2, with D perhaps TRBD1 (6 bases). The CDR3 has 14 amino acids. Germline V gene lookup returns CDR1 SNHLY and CDR2 FYNNEI. V was trimmed by 5 bases and J by 5 bases, leaving 15 bases between them. The CDR3 protein is CASSHRVPGYGYTF. CDR3 sequence (DNA): TGTGCCAGCAGTCACAGGGTACCAGGGTATGGCTACACCTTC.

This clonotype was seen repeatedly, ten times or more. The rearrangement links TRBV5-1 to TRBJ1-1; D remains unclear. CDR1 and CDR2 from the germline V gene are SGHRS and YFSETQ. The V gene lost 4 bases and the J gene lost 4 bases, with 14 bases spanning the gap. The CDR3 has 14 amino acids. This chain's CDR3 is CASSPGGGGTEAFF. CDR3 bases: TGCGCCAGCAGCCCGGGCGGTGGCGGCACTGAAGCTTTCTTT.

In this sample, this clonotype turned up many times. The chain carries TRBV11-2 and TRBJ2-1, with 8 nucleotides matching TRBD1. Germline V gene sequence: CDR1 SGHAT, CDR2 FQNNGV. This CDR3 comprises 15 residues. The V gene end was trimmed by 1 base and the J gene end by 5 bases; junction bases not matched to a gene: 4. The CDR3: CASSLVTGGNNEQFF. CDR3 DNA sequence: TGTGCCAGCAGCTTAGTTACAGGGGGAAACAATGAGCAGTTCTTC.

Many counts were recorded for this clonotype. The genes are TRBV29-1 and TRBJ1-2; TRBD1 matches 7 bases. V lost 7 bases to trimming and J lost 4 bases; unmatched junction nucleotides: 9. The CDR3 loop spans 13 amino acids. The germline V gene encodes CDR1 SQVTM and CDR2 ANQGSEA. The CDR3 region has the DNA TGCAGCGCCATCCGACAGGGAAGCTATGGCTACACCTTC. Translation: CSAIRQGSYGYTF.